The rows below give T cell receptor beta chains drawn from one sample of a study of blood T cell repertoires in COVID-19. The assay was immunoSEQ multiplex PCR, and TCRdb's table has in-frame clones only and misses some. The sample records hundreds of thousands of clones, approximately 90% being singletons. Input material: peripheral blood. These TCRs come from a man aged 40-49 years with acute or convalescent COVID-19. Both conserved end residues are part of each CDR3. D genes are given only for firm matches. Clone sizes are given selectively: once, few, many, or a class where the clone is expanded.

abundance,v_gene,j_gene,d_gene,CDR3nt,CDR3aa
-,TRBV5-1,TRBJ2-7,TRBD1,TGCGCCAGCAGCAGGGGACAGGGCACCTACGAGCAGTACTTC,CASSRGQGTYEQYF
-,TRBV12-3/TRBV12-4,TRBJ2-5,-,TGTGCCAGCAGCGCTGGGGGCGGGGGGACCCAGTACTTC,CASSAGGGGTQYF
-,TRBV25-1,TRBJ2-1,-,TGTGCCAGCAGGGTAGGGAGAGAGCAGTTCTTC,CASRVGREQFF
few,TRBV6-2/TRBV6-3,TRBJ2-1,-,TGTGCCAGCAGTCTGCGGGAACCCCAAGGGAATGAGCAGTTCTTC,CASSLREPQGNEQFF
once,TRBV18,TRBJ1-2,-,TGTGCCAGCTCACCGGACGGACTTCTAATCTATGGCTACACCTTC,CASSPDGLLIYGYTF
once,TRBV27,TRBJ2-5,TRBD1,TGTGCCAGCCGCGAGTCTAGGGGACAGGGGCAAGAGACCCAGTACTTC,CASRESRGQGQETQYF
-,TRBV7-2,TRBJ1-2,-,TGTGCCAGCAGCTTACGCGACCCAGGGATTAACTATGGCTACACCTTC,CASSLRDPGINYGYTF
-,TRBV19,TRBJ1-3,-,TGTGCCAGTAGCCGGGACTTGGTGAAAGGGAGTCCTGGAAACACCATATATTTT,CASSRDLVKGSPGNTIYF
-,TRBV20-1,TRBJ2-1,-,TGCAGTGCTAGAGCCAACAATGAGCAGTTCTTC,CSARANNEQFF
-,TRBV28,TRBJ2-2,-,TGTGCCAGCAGTCCCAAACCCAGCACGCGGGCACCCACCGGGGAGCTGTTTTTT,CASSPKPSTRAPTGELFF
-,TRBV5-4,TRBJ2-1,TRBD2,TGTGCCAGCAGCTTGGGGACTAGCGGACGTCTTGGCAATGAGCAGTTCTTC,CASSLGTSGRLGNEQFF
-,TRBV4-1,TRBJ2-3,TRBD2,TGCGCCAGCAGCCAGGCGACTAGCGGGTACACAGATACGCAGTATTTT,CASSQATSGYTDTQYF
-,TRBV7-2,TRBJ2-5,TRBD2,TGTGCCAGCAGCTTGGGTTTTCAGGGAGGGCAGGAGACCCAGTACTTC,CASSLGFQGGQETQYF
-,TRBV15,TRBJ2-7,-,TGTGCCACCAGCAGAGGTGGGCCCTTCGACGAGCAGTACTTC,CATSRGGPFDEQYF
-,TRBV7-2,TRBJ2-7,TRBD2,TGTGCCAGCAGCTTCTCGAGCGGGGATACGACCGAGCAGTACTTC,CASSFSSGDTTEQYF
-,TRBV10-3,TRBJ2-2,TRBD1,TGTGCCATCGGGACAGGCAGTCAAGGCGGGGAGCTGTTTTTT,CAIGTGSQGGELFF
once,TRBV6-5,TRBJ1-2,TRBD1,TGTGCCAGCAGTCGACAGGGCCGGCCGGTTGGTGGCTACACCTTC,CASSRQGRPVGGYTF
once,TRBV7-3,TRBJ2-5,-,TGTGCCAGCAGCGCCAAAGGACAGCTAGTAGAGACCCAGTACTTC,CASSAKGQLVETQYF
-,TRBV6-1,TRBJ2-3,TRBD2,TGTGCCAGCAGTGAAGGTAGCGACTGGACTAGCGGTATAAAGACGCAGTATTTT,CASSEGSDWTSGIKTQYF
-,TRBV29-1,TRBJ2-7,-,TGCAGCGTTCCCCTAGGAGCAGTCTACGAGCAGTACTTC,CSVPLGAVYEQYF
-,TRBV19,TRBJ1-5,-,TGTGCCAGTAGTATAGAAGCGAATCAGCCCCAGCATTTT,CASSIEANQPQHF
-,TRBV11-3,TRBJ2-7,TRBD1,TGTGCCAGCAGCTTAGAGCGGAGGACAGGGCCGGCCCATAAAAGCTCCTACGAGCAGTACTTC,CASSLERRTGPAHKSSYEQYF
-,TRBV12-3/TRBV12-4,TRBJ1-2,-,TGTGCCAGCAGTTTGACAGCTGGGGGCTACACCTTC,CASSLTAGGYTF
-,TRBV28,TRBJ1-6,TRBD1,TGTGCCAGCAGTCTGGGACAGGGGCGCTCACCCCTCCACTTT,CASSLGQGRSPLHF
few,TRBV29-1,TRBJ1-5,TRBD1,TGCAGCGTCGTTGACAGGGATGGCAATCAGCCCCAGCATTTT,CSVVDRDGNQPQHF
-,TRBV5-4,TRBJ1-2,-,TGTGCCAGCAGCCTTAGTACAGGGACCGGCTACACCTTC,CASSLSTGTGYTF
-,TRBV27,TRBJ1-4,-,TGTGCCAGCAGTTTGGGCAGCCCAACTAATGAAAAACTGTTTTTT,CASSLGSPTNEKLFF
-,TRBV28,TRBJ2-3,TRBD2,TGTGCCAGCAGTCCCGAGCGGGGTGGCCCCTCAGATACGCAGTATTTT,CASSPERGGPSDTQYF
-,TRBV5-8,TRBJ1-2,TRBD1,TGTGCCAGCAGCCTCGGACAGGGCGGCGGCTACACCTTC,CASSLGQGGGYTF
-,TRBV7-2,TRBJ2-1,TRBD1,TGTGCCAGCAGGCTGACAGGGGTCACGGTCTACAATGAGCAGTTCTTC,CASRLTGVTVYNEQFF
-,TRBV5-4,TRBJ2-1,TRBD2,TGTGCCAGCAGCTTGGTTCCTAGCGGGAGTCTAGGAAATGAGCAGTTCTTC,CASSLVPSGSLGNEQFF
-,TRBV30,TRBJ1-5,TRBD1,TGTGCCTGGAGTGTAAGGCAGGGGGTAGTCCAGCCCCAGCATTTT,CAWSVRQGVVQPQHF
-,TRBV11-2,TRBJ2-7,TRBD1,TGTGCCAGCAGCATCGGACAGGGAAGGGCGTACTTC,CASSIGQGRAYF
-,TRBV24-1,TRBJ2-1,-,TGTGCCACCAGTGTAGGGACAGGGGGGACTAGCGGTCACAATGAGCAGTTCTTC,CATSVGTGGTSGHNEQFF
-,TRBV5-8,TRBJ2-7,TRBD2,TGTGCCAGCAGCTTGGGGGACTACAACTACGAGCAGTACTTC,CASSLGDYNYEQYF
-,TRBV30,TRBJ2-2,-,TGTGCCTGGATCGGGCGGGAATACACCGGGGAGCTGTTTTTT,CAWIGREYTGELFF
-,TRBV27,TRBJ2-6,-,TGTGCCAGCAGTTCCCTCGGGGTCTCTGGGGCCAACGTCCTGACTTTC,CASSSLGVSGANVLTF
-,TRBV28,TRBJ2-7,TRBD1,TGTGCCAGCAGTTTACCCAAACCACCGGGACAGCACTCCTACGAGCAGTACTTC,CASSLPKPPGQHSYEQYF
-,TRBV9,TRBJ1-3,TRBD1,TGTGCCAGCAGCGTCCAGACAGGGCACGGAAACACCATATATTTT,CASSVQTGHGNTIYF
-,TRBV11-2,TRBJ2-2,-,TGTGCCAGCAGCTTGAGTTACACCGGGGAGCTGTTTTTT,CASSLSYTGELFF
-,TRBV7-8,TRBJ2-2,-,TGTGCCAGCAGCTCAATAACAGGGCAGGCCTCGAACACCGGGGAGCTGTTTTTT,CASSSITGQASNTGELFF
-,TRBV3-1/TRBV3-2,TRBJ2-1,TRBD2,TGTGCCAGCACCCGGGGAGGGAATAATGAGCAGTTCTTC,CASTRGGNNEQFF
-,TRBV7-6,TRBJ2-5,-,TGTGCCAGCAGCTTAGGGGGACGAGGGGGAGAGACCCAGTACTTC,CASSLGGRGGETQYF
-,TRBV7-2,TRBJ2-7,-,TGTGCCAGCAGCTTAGGTGCCAGGGACTACGAGCAGTACTTC,CASSLGARDYEQYF
-,TRBV4-2,TRBJ2-3,-,TGTGCCAGCAGCCAACTTGCGGCCCTAGGCACAGATACGCAGTATTTT,CASSQLAALGTDTQYF
-,TRBV30,TRBJ1-1,-,TGTGCCTGGAGTTCGGACTCCCCCACCAGAACTGAAGCTTTCTTT,CAWSSDSPTRTEAFF
-,TRBV6-2/TRBV6-3,TRBJ2-3,TRBD2,TGTGCCAGCACCCCCGGGGGGTCTAGCACAGATACGCAGTATTTT,CASTPGGSSTDTQYF
once,TRBV30,TRBJ1-1,TRBD1,TGTGCCTGGACTACAGGGGTGAACACTGAAGCTTTCTTT,CAWTTGVNTEAFF
-,TRBV30,TRBJ2-3,TRBD1,TGTGCCTGGGGACAGGGGGGCACAGATACGCAGTATTTT,CAWGQGGTDTQYF
-,TRBV5-4,TRBJ1-2,TRBD1,TGTGCCAGCAGCTTTTTCGCAGGGGGCGCCTGGGGCTACACCTTC,CASSFFAGGAWGYTF
-,TRBV18,TRBJ2-1,TRBD1,TGTGCCAGCTCACCGTCACAGGGGGATGTCCATGAGCAGTTCTTC,CASSPSQGDVHEQFF
-,TRBV6-5,TRBJ1-5,-,TGTGCCAGCAGTTATGGCGCGGGGTTTGGACAGCCCCAGCATTTT,CASSYGAGFGQPQHF
-,TRBV19,TRBJ2-5,-,TGTGCCAGTAGTCCCCGTGGAGGGGGGGGTTCAGTTGAGACCCAGTACTTC,CASSPRGGGGSVETQYF